The T cell receptor beta chain described here comes from a study of T cell responses to AZD1222 COVID-19 vaccine. Overall study results and limits: Reports say nearly half of spike-specific TCRs go after unmutated variant regions. Of the AZD1222 recipients, only 6 or 7 were seropositive at baseline.

The germline V gene has CDR1 SGHTA and CDR2 FQGNSA. V was pared by 2 bases and J by 0 bases, with 8 bases between. This CDR3 region has 15 residues. Profiling relied on immunoSEQ multiplex PCR, and the TCRdb table lists in-frame clones only, not all of them. The profile shows 43,000 or so clones, 90% of them singletons. On this clone: The antigen is undetermined.

This sequence originates from an adult who received the AZD1222 COVID-19 vaccine. The chain links TRBV7-2 to TRBJ1-3; D ambiguous. This specimen consisted of peripheral blood, obtained 28 days after the second AZD1222 dose. The CDR3 region has the DNA TGTGCCAGCAGCTTAAGAGCCAGCTCTGGAAACACCATATATTTT. Translating gives CASSLRASSGNTIYF.